This TCR beta chain was observed in a study of blood T cell repertoires in COVID-19. The overall study: Samples representing acute and convalescent COVID-19 were sourced from the United States, Italy and Spain. PBMCs, B-cell-depleted T cells, or T cells were the source of the cDNA or gDNA that made up the material.

From germline, CDR1 is SGHRS and CDR2 YFSETQ. The CDR3 has 14 residues. The ends were cut back, 1 base at V and 7 bases at J, with 12 bases in the middle. Original analysis: Using reference gene primer amplification, nucleated cell counts were estimated. Some clones are missing from TCRdb's copy, which holds only in-frame ones; the method was immunoSEQ multiplex PCR. V and J calls and clone size are given by that table; D and trimming were obtained from the DNA. The repertoire includes 310,000 or so clones, about 86% of them detected once, and roughly 1.1% sits in the top ten. V and J are TRBV5-1 and TRBJ2-1, with a tentative D call TRBD1 (5 bases). This receptor was identified in a woman aged 50 to 60 with acute or convalescent COVID-19. The sample taken for sequencing was peripheral blood. Here the CDR3 DNA reads TGCGCCAGCAGCTTGAAGGCAGGGTGGAATGAGCAGTTCTTC. Residues: CASSLKAGWNEQFF.